The 22 T cell receptor beta chains listed next were all sequenced from one sample in a study of T cells in tuberculosis (dated by TCRdb to the late 2010s). The library was built by means of the immunoSEQ multiplex PCR assay. TCRdb mirrors the immuneACCESS table, restricted to in-frame sequences. Some clones are absent from its copies; in checked studies, under half trace to an unresolved V gene, and the reason for the others is unknown. A total of some 90,000 clones appear in this sample, just over 90% of them only once. The ten biggest clones cover about 1.9% of the sample. After being thawed and rested overnight, PBMC were stained with GMM-loaded CD1B tetramer, a Live/Dead dye and anti-CD3, and were then sorted on a FACS Aria II. The CD1B tetramers were loaded with C32 glucose monomycolate that had been purified from Rhodococcus equi. Sequences were obtained from CD1b-GMM tetramer-negative cells sorted from PBMCs. What this sample's cell subset or site label stands for: T cells not binding CD1B-GMM tetramer, sorted from same donor. These TCRs come from an adult woman with latent tuberculosis.

V is TRBV30 and J is TRBJ2-3; 7 nucleotides agree with TRBD1. V lost 2 bases to trimming and J lost 2 bases; unmatched junction nucleotides: 7. CDR3 length equals 15 residues. Germline CDR1 reads GTSNPN; CDR2 reads SVGIG (reference sequence). CDR3 DNA sequence: TGTGCCTGGAGTCCGACAGGGCGGTACACAGATACGCAGTATTTT. It yields the protein CAWSPTGRYTDTQYF.

In its sample, this clone was seen a few times. The chain joins TRBV7-9 to TRBJ2-2, with TRBD1 matching 9 bases. The germline CDR1 and CDR2 sequences are SEHNR and FQNEAQ (reference sequence). Trimming took 6 bases from V and 4 from J; bases not matched to a gene: 6. This CDR3 region has 15 residues. CDR3: CASSHGTGFTGELFF. The CDR3 DNA reads TGTGCCAGCAGTCACGGGACAGGGTTCACCGGGGAGCTGTTTTTT. Complete variable domain (other parts from reference TRBV7-9 and TRBJ2-2): DTGVSQNPRHKITKRGQNVTFRCDPISEHNRLYWYRQTLGQGPEFLTYFQNEAQLEKSRLLSDRFSAERPKGSFSTLEIQRTEQGDSAMYLCASSHGTGFTGELFFGEGSRLTVL.

This chain uses TRBV19 with TRBJ1-5; 8 positions match TRBD1. This CDR3 region has 14 residues. With V trimmed by 6 bases and J by 3 bases, 4 bases remained unmatched. The germline V gene has CDR1 LNHDA and CDR2 SQIVND (reference sequence). The CDR3 region is CASSDRGHNQPQHF. The CDR3 DNA sequence: TGTGCCAGTAGCGACAGGGGCCACAATCAGCCCCAGCATTTT.

The chain links TRBV12-5 to TRBJ1-2, with D possibly being TRBD1 (5 bases). Per germline, CDR1 LGHNT and CDR2 FRNRAP. The germline V and J ends were trimmed by 5 bases and 8 bases, with 18 bases remaining between them. CDR3 size: 14 residues. CDR3 in amino acids: CASGGGVGGEGYTF. The CDR3 DNA follows: TGTGCTAGTGGTGGGGGGGTCGGGGGAGAGGGCTACACCTTC. The entire variable domain, with the rest obtained from reference TRBV12-5 and TRBJ1-2, is as follows: DARVTQTPRHKVTEMGQEVTMRCQPILGHNTVFWYRQTMMQGLELLAYFRNRAPLDDSGMPKDRFSAEMPDATLATLKIQPSEPRDSAVYFCASGGGVGGEGYTFGSGTRLTVV.

This sequence joins TRBV5-8 and TRBJ2-2, with D uncertain. CDR1 and CDR2 (germline): SGHTS, YDEGEE. This CDR3 contains 16 residues. V shed 0 bases and J shed 4 bases, with 13 bases lying between them. CDR3 nucleotides: TGTGCCAGCAGCTTGGGAGTAACCGCGAGCACCGGGGAGCTGTTTTTT. Translation gives CASSLGVTASTGELFF.

In DNA, the CDR3 is TGTGCCTGGAGTGTAGGTGGGGCCAGGGCCGCCTTTCACTATGGCTACACCTTC. Translation gives CAWSVGGARAAFHYGYTF. The gene calls are TRBV30 and TRBJ1-2, with D possibly being TRBD1 (5 bases). Germline CDR1 and CDR2: GTSNPN and SVGIG (reference sequence). V gave up 0 bases and J gave up 3 bases, with 23 bases separating them. This CDR3 is built from 18 residues.

The chain is built from TRBV4-2 and TRBJ1-5; a weak D match, TRBD1 (5 bases). Per germline, CDR1 LGHNA and CDR2 YNFKEQ. The CDR3 length is 18 residues. Deletions cut 4 bases from V and 3 bases from J, with 22 bases between. For the CDR3, the DNA is TGTGCCAGCAGCCCCCACAGGATTCACGGGGGGACCAATCAGCCCCAGCATTTT. Protein: CASSPHRIHGGTNQPQHF.

The chain joins TRBV5-6 to TRBJ1-2, with no clear D. Trimming removed 2 bases from V and 8 bases from J, with 7 bases in between. The CDR3 totals 11 residues. Germline loops: CDR1 SGHDT, CDR2 YYEEEE. The CDR3 loop reads CASSLSGGYTF. Here the CDR3 DNA reads TGTGCCAGCAGCTTAAGCGGAGGCTACACCTTC.

This chain uses TRBV27 with TRBJ2-7, with a tentative D call TRBD1 (5 bases). Germline V gene data show CDR1 as MNHEY and CDR2 as SMNVEV (reference sequence). This CDR3 contains 14 residues. V was cut by 2 bases and J by 0 bases, with 8 bases left in between. The chain's CDR3 is CASSLRGLSYEQYF. The CDR3 DNA reads as TGTGCCAGCAGTTTAAGGGGCCTCTCCTACGAGCAGTACTTC.

The chain uses TRBV25-1 and TRBJ2-1; 8 positions match TRBD1. CDR1 is MGHDK and CDR2 is SYGVNS in the germline V gene. V lost 2 bases and J lost 4; bases outside the gene matches: 4. The CDR3 has 15 residues. The CDR3 region is CASSEVGDRYNEQFF. DNA of the CDR3: TGTGCCAGCAGTGAAGTGGGGGACAGGTACAATGAGCAGTTCTTC.

V usage is TRBV28 and J usage is TRBJ2-1; TRBD2 agrees at 12 bases. There are 17 residues in the CDR3. V shed 6 bases, J shed 2 bases, and the junction held 8 bases outside the gene matches. In germline, CDR1 is MDHEN, CDR2 SYDVKM. In DNA, the CDR3 is TGTGCCAGCAGCCTTCAGACTAGCGGGGGACCCTACAATGAGCAGTTCTTC. Protein sequence: CASSLQTSGGPYNEQFF. The full variable domain, completed using reference TRBV28 and TRBJ2-1, is DVKVTQSSRYLVKRTGEKVFLECVQDMDHENMFWYRQDPGLGLRLIYFSYDVKMKEKGDIPEGYSVSREKKERFSLILESASTNQTSMYLCASSLQTSGGPYNEQFFGPGTRLTVL.

The V call is TRBV5-4, the J call TRBJ2-1, with D maybe TRBD2 (5 bases). V was pared by 5 bases and J by 5 bases, with 11 bases between. The CDR3 consists of 13 residues. The V gene's germline CDR1 is SGHNT and CDR2 YYREEE (reference sequence). CDR3 coding DNA: TGTGCCAGCAGACCCGGGGAGAACAATGAGCAGTTCTTC. This gives the protein CASRPGENNEQFF. The whole variable domain, remainder taken from reference TRBV5-4 and TRBJ2-1, is ETGVTQSPTHLIKTRGQQVTLRCSSQSGHNTVSWYQQALGQGPQFIFQYYREEENGRGNFPPRFSGLQFPNYSSELNVNALELDDSALYLCASRPGENNEQFFGPGTRLTVL.

The V call is TRBV18, the J call TRBJ2-5, with 9 bases lining up with TRBD1. The J call may be wrong; the DNA end is better matched by TRBJ2-7. Germline V gene lookup returns CDR1 KGHSH and CDR2 LQKENI. The length of the CDR3 is 13 residues. This chain's CDR3 is CASSGQGFYEQYF. The CDR3 DNA follows: TGTGCCAGCTCTGGACAGGGGTTCTACGAGCAGTACTTC.

The chain carries TRBV7-2 and TRBJ2-5, with D possibly matching TRBD1 (5 bases). The V gene's germline CDR1 is SGHTA and CDR2 FQGNSA. The V gene lost 6 bases and the J gene lost 4 bases, with 12 bases spanning the gap. The CDR3 is 13 residues long. The CDR3 region has the DNA TGTGCCAGCAGTTTCAGGCAGGGAGAGACCCAGTACTTC. It codes for CASSFRQGETQYF.

CDR3 nucleotides: TGTGCCGCCGGGGTATTGGACGAACTGAGCACAGATACGCAGTATTTT. Amino acids: CAAGVLDELSTDTQYF. The chain recombines TRBV10-3 with TRBJ2-3; D might be TRBD2 (5 bases). The CDR3 is 16 amino acids. V lost 11 bases to trimming and J lost 0 bases, with 21 bases between them. Germline V lookup: CDR1 ENHRY, CDR2 SYGVKD.

The chain recombines TRBV19 with TRBJ1-3; 9 nucleotides line up with TRBD1. This CDR3 has 14 residues. V lost 4 bases to trimming and J lost 7 bases; unmatched junction nucleotides: 5. Germline CDR1 is LNHDA and CDR2 is SQIVND (reference sequence). This CDR3 is CASSSGTGRNTIYF. For the CDR3, the DNA is TGTGCCAGTAGTAGCGGGACAGGGAGGAACACCATATATTTT.

The J gene is TRBJ1-2, the V gene TRBV2, with D possibly matching TRBD1 (6 bases). The CDR3 spans 15 residues. From germline, CDR1 is SNHLY and CDR2 FYNNEI. The germline V and J ends were trimmed by 4 bases and 0 bases, with 12 bases remaining between them. CDR3 nucleotide sequence: TGTGCCAGCAGTGGGACAGCGGAAGCTAACTATGGCTACACCTTC. Residues: CASSGTAEANYGYTF.

This chain connects TRBV2 to TRBJ2-7; D gene uncertain. The V end was cut by 7 bases, the J end by 3 bases, with 19 bases between. The germline gives CDR1 SNHLY, CDR2 FYNNEI. The CDR3 has 15 residues. In DNA form, the CDR3 reads TGTGCCAGCAACCCATCCGGCCCAGCTTACTACGAGCAGTACGTC. It yields the protein CASNPSGPAYYEQYV.

This chain connects TRBV19 to TRBJ2-3; TRBD2 matches at 9 bases. Germline trimming cut 5 bases from V and 6 bases from J; bases unmatched to any gene: 3. In germline, CDR1 is LNHDA, CDR2 SQIVND (reference sequence). The CDR3 sequence is 13 residues long. As DNA, the CDR3 is TGTGCCAGTAGTGTCAGCGGGGGGGATACGCAGTATTTT. It is translated as CASSVSGGDTQYF.

Here the CDR3 reads CASSGQGVSTDTQYF. The DNA for the CDR3 is TGCGCCAGCAGTGGACAGGGAGTAAGCACAGATACGCAGTATTTT. The chain combines TRBV10-2 with TRBJ2-3, with TRBD1 identical over 7 bases. Germline lookup yields CDR1 WSHSY and CDR2 SAAADI. The CDR3 runs 15 residues. J lost 0 bases, V lost 4 bases, and 4 bases had no gene match.

This chain joins TRBV7-9 and TRBJ1-2; 7 bases match TRBD1. The CDR3 consists of 13 residues. Losses at the gene ends were 5 bases for V and 3 bases for J; bases not matched to a gene: 3. The germline gives CDR1 SEHNR, CDR2 FQNEAQ (reference sequence). The CDR3 DNA reads TGTGCCAGCAGCCTGGGACAGTACTATGGCTACACCTTC. Protein product: CASSLGQYYGYTF.

J is TRBJ1-2 and V is TRBV19; the match to TRBD1 covers 7 bases. Germline lookup yields CDR1 LNHDA and CDR2 SQIVND (reference sequence). The trim removed 7 bases at V and 4 bases at J, leaving 9 bases unmatched. This CDR3 contains 14 residues. CDR3 protein: CASIGQASLYGYTF. Here the CDR3 DNA reads TGTGCCAGTATTGGACAGGCGTCTCTCTATGGCTACACCTTC.